Shown below are 28 T cell receptor beta chains from a single sample sequenced in a study of blood T cell repertoires in COVID-19. Here immunoSEQ multiplex PCR was the method, and the copy in TCRdb shows in-frame clones only, minus some. Of about 140,000 clones listed, roughly 80% are singletons. Input material: peripheral blood. The receptors stem from a human donor in a cohort sampled during active COVID-19.

The rearrangement uses TRBV9 and TRBJ2-7; D not certain. Germline V gene lookup returns CDR1 SGDLS and CDR2 YYNGEE. V dropped 0 bases and J dropped 6 bases, with 19 bases sitting between them. The CDR3 length is 16 residues. DNA for the CDR3: TGTGCCAGCAGCGTAGCCCCGGTCGACCCACCGGGCGAGCAGTACTTC. This encodes CASSVAPVDPPGEQYF.

The genes are TRBV7-9 and TRBJ2-1; no reliable D call. The length of the CDR3 is 15 residues. Between the trimmed V and J ends, which lost 1 base and 0 bases, there was a span of 7 bases. Per the germline V gene, CDR1 is SEHNR and CDR2 is FQNEAQ (reference sequence). The CDR3 sequence: CASSLGISSYNEQFF. The CDR3 region has the DNA TGTGCCAGCAGCTTAGGTATCAGCTCCTACAATGAGCAGTTCTTC.

The CDR3 reads CASKTGTGPYEQYF. Written as DNA, the CDR3 is TGTGCCAGCAAGACCGGGACAGGACCCTACGAGCAGTACTTC. The gene calls are TRBV5-5 and TRBJ2-7, with 8 bases that match TRBD1. The CDR3 loop spans 14 amino acids. Germline CDR1 and CDR2: SGHKS and YYEKEE (reference sequence). The V and J ends lost 6 bases and 2 bases, in that order; junction bases with no gene match: 7.

The chain is built from TRBV7-2 and TRBJ2-7; TRBD2 aligns across 9 bases. CDR1 SGHTA and CDR2 FQGNSA come from the germline V gene. CDR3 length: 15 residues. The J segment lost 5 bases and the V segment lost 5 bases, leaving 10 bases of the junction unmatched. The CDR3 DNA reads TGTGCCAGCAGCCGTCGACCGGCTAGCGGGGACGAGCAGTACTTC. Its translation is CASSRRPASGDEQYF. Variable domain in full (rest from reference TRBV7-2 and TRBJ2-7): GAGVSQSPSNKVTEKGKDVELRCDPISGHTALYWYRQSLGQGLEFLIYFQGNSAPDKSGLPSDRFSAERTGGSVSTLTIQRTQQEDSAVYLCASSRRPASGDEQYFGPGTRLTVT.

This clone has more than one count but fewer than ten. One end of the junction varies from germline; a read error may be responsible. The chain couples TRBV28 to TRBJ2-2; D is ambiguous. The germline V gene has CDR1 MDHEN and CDR2 SYDVKM. The CDR3 runs 11 residues. The CDR3 loop is CGASGTGELFF. The CDR3 DNA reads as TGCGGAGCGAGTGGCACCGGGGAGCTGTTTTTT.

The rearrangement joins TRBV7-2 to TRBJ1-3; D is undetermined. V lost 3 bases and J lost 4, with 4 bases in between. Germline V gives CDR1 SGHTA, CDR2 FQGNSA. The CDR3 spans 12 residues. This CDR3 is CASSLRGNTIYF. CDR3 nucleotides: TGTGCCAGCAGCTTGAGAGGAAACACCATATATTTT.

The CDR3 nucleotides read TGTGCCAGCAGCTTTTCGGGGAACTATCAGCCCCAGCATTTT. Protein sequence: CASSFSGNYQPQHF. The rearrangement uses TRBV5-6 and TRBJ1-5; no clear D gene. Germline loops: CDR1 SGHDT, CDR2 YYEEEE. V dropped 2 bases and J dropped 5 bases, with 11 bases sitting between them. CDR3 length: 14 amino acids.

This chain uses TRBV24-1 with TRBJ1-5; 9 bases fit TRBD1. The V and J ends lost 4 bases and 5 bases, in that order; junction bases with no gene match: 2. This CDR3 has 14 residues. Germline-derived CDR1 and CDR2 are KGHDR and SFDVKD. The CDR3 reads CATSDRTGDQPQHF. CDR3 DNA sequence: TGTGCCACCAGTGACCGGACAGGGGATCAGCCCCAGCATTTT.

V and J are TRBV24-1 and TRBJ2-7; D is perhaps TRBD2 (5 bases). From germline, CDR1 is KGHDR and CDR2 SFDVKD. V was pared by 9 bases and J by 5 bases, with 25 bases between. The CDR3 runs 16 residues. The CDR3 sequence is CATPLGYEGIRDEQYF. CDR3 sequence (DNA): TGTGCCACCCCCTTGGGATACGAGGGAATTCGTGACGAGCAGTACTTC.

The chain joins TRBV28 to TRBJ2-2, with 10 bases lining up with TRBD1. The CDR3 is 17 residues long. V lost 6 bases to trimming and J lost 4 bases; unmatched junction nucleotides: 11. From germline, CDR1 is MDHEN and CDR2 SYDVKM. The CDR3 loop reads CASSPRQGAKGTGELFF. CDR3 DNA sequence: TGTGCCAGCAGCCCGCGACAGGGGGCGAAGGGCACCGGGGAGCTGTTTTTT.

The V and J genes are TRBV9 and TRBJ2-7; weak D call: TRBD2 (5 bases). CDR3 length: 14 amino acids. CDR1 and CDR2 from the germline V gene are SGDLS and YYNGEE. V lost 4 bases and J 6 bases, leaving 17 bases between the germline ends. CDR3 residues: CASSTRPYAGEQYF. Here the CDR3 DNA reads TGTGCCAGCAGCACCCGGCCTTACGCGGGCGAGCAGTACTTC.

The chain has TRBV19 and TRBJ1-1, with D hard to call. The CDR3 loop spans 15 amino acids. The ends were cut back, 5 bases at V and 5 bases at J, with 18 bases in the middle. CDR1 is LNHDA and CDR2 is SQIVND in the germline V gene (reference sequence). The CDR3 spells CASSSGISIRTEAFF. In DNA, the CDR3 is TGTGCCAGTAGTTCCGGGATTTCGATTCGGACTGAAGCTTTCTTT.

In nucleotides, the CDR3 is TGCGCCAGCAGCTCAGGACTCTACTACGAGCAGTACTTC. This sequence encodes CASSSGLYYEQYF. V and J are TRBV5-1 and TRBJ2-7, with TRBD2 as a possible D gene (5 bases). This CDR3 comprises 13 residues. The germline V gene encodes CDR1 SGHRS and CDR2 YFSETQ. Trimming took 3 bases from V and 3 from J, leaving 10 bases between them. Complete variable domain (other parts from reference TRBV5-1 and TRBJ2-7): KAGVTQTPRYLIKTRGQQVTLSCSPISGHRSVSWYQQTPGQGLQFLFEYFSETQRNKGNFPGRFSGRQFSNSRSEMNVSTLELGDSALYLCASSSGLYYEQYFGPGTRLTVT.

This rearrangement joins TRBV7-9 to TRBJ1-2; D might be TRBD1 (6 bases). The CDR3 length is 17 residues. In germline, CDR1 is SEHNR, CDR2 FQNEAQ (reference sequence). V shed 1 base and J shed 5 bases, with 20 bases lying between them. The CDR3 nucleotides read TGTGCCAGCAGCTTAGGGGGGAAACAGGGCACCCTTTATGGCTACACCTTC. Translation: CASSLGGKQGTLYGYTF.

The CDR3 nucleotides read TGTGCCACCAGTGATTTCGGGGGGAATGAGCAGTTCTTC. The encoded protein is CATSDFGGNEQFF. The V call is TRBV24-1, the J call TRBJ2-1, with 7 bases lining up with TRBD2. V trimming: 1 base; J trimming: 7 bases; junction bases outside the gene matches: 0. The CDR3 loop spans 13 amino acids. Per the germline V gene, CDR1 is KGHDR and CDR2 is SFDVKD.

The chain uses TRBV3-1 (or the pseudogene TRBV3-2) and TRBJ1-2; D is unclear. The germline V and J ends were trimmed by 4 bases and 1 base, with 13 bases remaining between them. The CDR3 runs 15 residues. Germline V gene sequence: CDR1 LGHDT, CDR2 YNNKEL (reference sequence). CDR3 bases: TGTGCCAGCAGCCCACACCAACACAATAACTATGGCTACACCTTC. Its translation is CASSPHQHNNYGYTF.

The chain uses TRBV5-1 and TRBJ1-1; no reliable D call. This CDR3 comprises 16 residues. V was shortened by 0 bases and J by 5 bases, with 17 bases between the two germline ends. Germline CDR1 SGHRS, CDR2 YFSETQ. The chain's CDR3 is CASSLEPSGVGTEAFF. DNA of the CDR3: TGCGCCAGCAGCTTGGAGCCGAGCGGAGTTGGTACTGAAGCTTTCTTT.

V gene TRBV20-1 combines with J gene TRBJ2-3; TRBD2 matches at 7 bases. The CDR3 contains 14 residues. Trimming took 3 bases from V and 4 from J; bases not matched to a gene: 7. Germline V lookup: CDR1 DFQATT, CDR2 SNEGSKA (reference sequence). For the CDR3, the DNA is TGCAGTGCTAGTGTGGGGGGGTGGGCAGATACGCAGTATTTT. Translation gives CSASVGGWADTQYF.

This chain uses TRBV5-6 with TRBJ2-5; TRBD1 matches 8 bases. The CDR3 is made up of 16 amino acids. The germline CDR1 and CDR2 sequences are SGHDT and YYEEEE. Losses at the gene ends were 6 bases for V and 5 bases for J; bases not matched to a gene: 15. CDR3 loop: CASTIGGQGAFETQYF. As DNA, the CDR3 is TGTGCCAGCACCATCGGAGGGCAGGGGGCCTTCGAGACCCAGTACTTC.

The rearrangement joins TRBV11-3 to TRBJ1-4; 9 bases fit TRBD1. The CDR3 length is 15 residues. V lost 5 bases, J lost 4 bases, and 5 bases stayed unmatched. Looked up from germline, CDR1 is SGHNT and CDR2 is YENEEA. Written as DNA, the CDR3 is TGTGCCAGCAGCCTAAGGACAGGGGATAATGAAAAACTGTTTTTT. Protein sequence: CASSLRTGDNEKLFF.

The gene calls are TRBV7-3 and TRBJ1-3, with unresolved D. This CDR3 comprises 14 residues. The V gene's germline CDR1 is SGHTA and CDR2 FQGTGA. Trimming took off 4 bases at V and 4 bases at J, with 11 bases between the two ends. CDR3 residues: CASSSTAGGNTIYF. CDR3 bases: TGTGCCAGCAGCTCCACAGCGGGGGGAAACACCATATATTTT.

V is TRBV3-1 (or the pseudogene TRBV3-2) and J is TRBJ2-7, with 7 bases matching TRBD1. CDR1 is LGHDT and CDR2 is YNNKEL in the germline V gene (reference sequence). The CDR3 length is 15 residues. J was trimmed by 0 bases and V by 4 bases; bases with no gene match: 6. The CDR3: CASSPGTVISYEQYF. The CDR3 DNA reads as TGTGCCAGCAGCCCCGGGACAGTAATCTCCTACGAGCAGTACTTC.

Worth noting for this clone: A read error may account for a junction end that differs from germline. The V and J genes are TRBV28 and TRBJ2-7; the D is unclear. Germline V gene sequence: CDR1 MDHEN, CDR2 SYDVKM. CDR3 length: 8 residues. The CDR3 is CASNLLDF. CDR3 nucleotide sequence: TGTGCCAGTAACCTACTGGACTTC.

The chain has TRBV11-1 and TRBJ1-3; 9 positions match TRBD1. In germline, CDR1 is SGHAT, CDR2 FQDESV (reference sequence). Trimming took 5 bases from V and 4 from J; bases not matched to a gene: 3. CDR3 length equals 14 residues. The DNA of the CDR3 is TGTGCCAGCAGCCGGACAGGGGACGGAAACACCATATATTTT. Translation gives CASSRTGDGNTIYF.

The J gene is TRBJ1-1, the V gene TRBV9, with unresolved D. Germline lookup yields CDR1 SGDLS and CDR2 YYNGEE. V was cut by 4 bases and J by 4 bases, with 14 bases left in between. The CDR3 is 14 residues long. The CDR3 reads CASSTQARLTEAFF. In DNA, the CDR3 is TGTGCCAGCAGCACCCAGGCCCGGCTCACTGAAGCTTTCTTT.

V usage is TRBV7-6 and J usage is TRBJ2-1; TRBD2 matches 9 bases. The CDR3 is made up of 15 amino acids. The germline gives CDR1 SGHVS, CDR2 FNYEAQ. Trimming at V came to 1 base and at J to 4 bases, leaving 2 bases not matched to a gene. The CDR3 here is CASSLGAGGYNEQFF. The CDR3 DNA sequence: TGTGCCAGCAGCTTAGGAGCGGGGGGTTACAATGAGCAGTTCTTC.

Details on this clone: The junction differs from germline at one of its ends, possibly a read error. The chain is built from TRBV6-1 and TRBJ1-2; no clear D. This CDR3 spans 13 amino acids. Germline V gene lookup returns CDR1 MNHNS and CDR2 SASEGT. The CDR3 nucleotides are TGTGCCAGCAGTGAAGCCTCCAACTCTGGCTACACCTTC. It specifies CASSEASNSGYTF.

CDR3 loop: CASSPGQGYGAGELFF. The CDR3 bases are TGTGCCAGCTCACCGGGACAGGGCTACGGAGCCGGGGAGCTGTTTTTT. The rearrangement links TRBV18 to TRBJ2-2; 9 positions agree with TRBD1. J gave up 6 bases and V 3 bases, and 8 bases lay outside the gene matches. This CDR3 region has 16 residues. Germline-derived CDR1 and CDR2 are KGHSH and LQKENI.